These 5 T cell receptor beta chains came from one sample sequenced in a study of vaccination and CD4 T cells after COVID-19. At the Johns Hopkins FTIC core, DNA taken from cultured CD4+ T cells was sequenced by way of the Oncomine TCR Beta short-read assay. The template was genomic DNA from cultured CD4+ T cells. From the PCR reads, TCRdb called clonotypes with MiXCR, one entry per CDR3 protein. The sample includes around 11,000 distinct CDR3 sequences, around 30% of them seen just once. As to treatment: approximately 10-day PBMC culture with coronavirus spike peptide pools or control peptides (ViraFEST assay). Harvesting of the unexposed donor's CD4+ T cells predated the COVID-19 pandemic (2011-2018). Antigen specificity for these receptors is unknown. The sequenced sample was CD4+ T cells from blood, cultured in vitro. These receptor sequences come from a human donor in good health.

The rearrangement links TRBV28 to TRBJ1-5; D remains ambiguous. The CDR3 has 14 residues. Germline V CDR1 and CDR2: MDHEN, SYDVKM. V was trimmed by 6 bases and J by 4 bases, leaving 13 bases between them. The CDR3 spells CASRAPTINQPQHF. As DNA, the CDR3 is TGTGCCAGCAGAGCTCCTACAATTAATCAGCCCCAGCATTTT.

The V and J genes are TRBV20-1 and TRBJ2-5; 7 bases are shared with TRBD1. The CDR3 loop spans 12 amino acids. In germline, CDR1 is DFQATT, CDR2 SNEGSKA (reference sequence). The CDR3 loop reads CSLRQGEETQYF. The CDR3 DNA reads TGCAGCTTAAGACAGGGAGAGGAGACCCAGTACTTC.

This chain connects TRBV7-9 to TRBJ2-7, with D possibly being TRBD2 (6 bases). This CDR3 has 15 residues. CDR1 and CDR2 from the germline V gene are SEHNR and FQNEAQ (reference sequence). Trimming shortened V by 2 bases and J by 0 bases, and 11 bases separated the two germline ends. In DNA, the CDR3 is TGTGCCAGCAGCTTATCGGAGGGGTTCTCCTACGAGCAGTACTTC. Protein product: CASSLSEGFSYEQYF.

The chain recombines TRBV11-2 with TRBJ2-2, with D perhaps matching TRBD1 (6 bases). Germline V CDR1 and CDR2: SGHAT, FQNNGV. Trimming removed 1 base from V and 6 bases from J, with 9 bases in between. The CDR3 is made up of 14 amino acids. The CDR3 here is CASSLGRGAGELFF. For the CDR3, the DNA is TGTGCCAGCAGCTTAGGCAGGGGCGCCGGGGAGCTGTTTTTT.

The gene calls are TRBV28 and TRBJ2-2, with D maybe TRBD1 (6 bases). From germline, CDR1 is MDHEN and CDR2 SYDVKM. Trimming left V 10 bases short and J 5 bases short, with 17 bases between. This CDR3 spans 14 amino acids. Here the CDR3 DNA reads TGTGCCACTCTTTGGGGGCCTAGAACCGGGGAGCTGTTTTTT. This translates into CATLWGPRTGELFF.